Each of the 20 T cell receptor beta chains below was sequenced from the same sample in a study of PD-L1 blockade in urothelial cancer. The protocol was immunoSEQ multiplex PCR, while the TCRdb copy is restricted to in-frame clones and leaves out a portion. The sample yields tens of thousands of clones, roughly nine tenths seen once. The sequences come from PBMCs, collected around atezolizumab (anti-PD-L1) treatment. The source is a woman aged 70-85 years with urothelial cancer.

The chain joins TRBV27 to TRBJ2-2, with 9 bases fitting TRBD2. Germline lookup yields CDR1 MNHEY and CDR2 SMNVEV (reference sequence). CDR3 length: 13 residues. V was clipped by 7 bases and J by 8 bases; unmatched bases: 5. The DNA of the CDR3 is TGTGCCAGCAAGCCTAGCGGGATGGGGGAGCTGTTTTTT. Residues: CASKPSGMGELFF.

This chain connects TRBV5-1 to TRBJ2-3, with 12 bases lining up with TRBD2. Germline lookup yields CDR1 SGHRS and CDR2 YFSETQ. Losses at the gene ends were 0 bases for V and 2 bases for J; bases not matched to a gene: 10. CDR3 length: 19 residues. The CDR3 nucleotides read TGCGCCAGCAGCTTGGCTGGTTCCCTAGCGGGGGGGCACACAGATACGCAGTATTTT. This codes for CASSLAGSLAGGHTDTQYF.

The chain has TRBV7-8 and TRBJ1-4; D call uncertain. The CDR3 sequence is 15 residues long. Trimming pared 1 base from V and 4 bases from J, leaving 10 bases between. Germline CDR1 SGHVS, CDR2 FQNEAQ. The CDR3 loop is CASSLVPGYNEKLFF. The CDR3 nucleotides are TGTGCCAGCAGCTTAGTTCCGGGGTATAATGAAAAACTGTTTTTT.

CDR3 nucleotides: TGTGCCAGTAGTCTGTACAGGGATCCCTACGAGCAGTACTTC. Its protein product is CASSLYRDPYEQYF. This chain uses TRBV19 with TRBJ2-7; maybe TRBD1 (6 bases). V gave up 5 bases and J gave up 2 bases, with 13 bases separating them. CDR3 length: 14 residues. Germline V gene sequence: CDR1 LNHDA, CDR2 SQIVND (reference sequence).

The V call is TRBV7-2, the J call TRBJ2-7; TRBD2 matches 8 bases. Germline CDR1 and CDR2: SGHTA and FQGNSA. Germline trimming cut 5 bases from V and 3 bases from J; bases unmatched to any gene: 6. This CDR3 is 14 amino acids long. CDR3 loop: CASSRPGLVYEQYF. CDR3 nucleotides: TGTGCCAGCAGCCGACCGGGACTAGTCTACGAGCAGTACTTC.

This chain joins TRBV29-1 and TRBJ1-1; 8 bases map to TRBD1. J gave up 1 base and V 4 bases, and 5 bases lay outside the gene matches. The V gene's germline CDR1 is SQVTM and CDR2 ANQGSEA. The CDR3 is 14 amino acids. In DNA form, the CDR3 reads TGCAGCGTTGCAGGGGGCGCATCGAACACTGAAGCTTTCTTT. Amino acid sequence: CSVAGGASNTEAFF.

The rearrangement joins TRBV6-1 to TRBJ1-2; tentative D call: TRBD1 (5 bases). The germline CDR1 and CDR2 sequences are MNHNS and SASEGT. V lost 3 bases and J 5 bases, leaving 19 bases between the germline ends. The CDR3 is made up of 16 amino acids. CDR3 protein: CASSEFARDSLYGYTF. DNA of the CDR3: TGTGCCAGCAGTGAGTTTGCCCGAGACAGCCTATATGGCTACACCTTC.

J is TRBJ2-2 and V is TRBV19; TRBD1 aligns across 9 bases. The CDR3 covers 15 residues. With 5 bases clipped from V and 6 bases from J, the junction kept 7 bases outside the gene matches. CDR1 LNHDA and CDR2 SQIVND come from the germline V gene (reference sequence). CDR3 protein: CASSRDRAGSGELFF. CDR3 sequence (DNA): TGTGCCAGTAGTCGGGACAGGGCAGGATCCGGGGAGCTGTTTTTT.

The chain has TRBV9 and TRBJ2-5; possibly TRBD2 for D (6 bases). Germline lookup yields CDR1 SGDLS and CDR2 YYNGEE. The CDR3 totals 15 residues. The V end lost 0 bases, the J end lost 0 bases, and 9 bases lay between the germline ends. The CDR3 DNA is TGTGCCAGCAGCGTAGTGGAGGGGTACCAAGAGACCCAGTACTTC. Protein: CASSVVEGYQETQYF.

This rearrangement joins TRBV2 to TRBJ1-2; 9 bases agree with TRBD1. Unmatched junction bases numbered 4, after V lost 2 bases and J lost 0 bases. The CDR3 has 16 amino acids. Germline CDR1 is SNHLY and CDR2 is FYNNEI. Written as DNA, the CDR3 is TGTGCCAGCAGTGAACGAACAGGGGGCCCTAACTATGGCTACACCTTC. Translating gives CASSERTGGPNYGYTF.

V and J are TRBV7-9 and TRBJ2-1; TRBD1 aligns across 9 bases. V lost 5 bases and J lost 3; bases outside the gene matches: 8. This CDR3 contains 16 residues. From germline, CDR1 is SEHNR and CDR2 FQNEAQ (reference sequence). The CDR3 coding sequence is TGTGCCAGCAGCCCCCAAGGGACAGGGAACTACAATGAGCAGTTCTTC. Translated, it gives CASSPQGTGNYNEQFF.

This clone was observed a single time. The chain couples TRBV4-3 to TRBJ2-7, with D possibly TRBD1 on 6 matching bases. V lost 2 bases and J 4 bases, leaving 15 bases between the germline ends. The CDR3 totals 15 residues. The germline gives CDR1 LGHNA, CDR2 YSLEER. For the CDR3, the DNA is TGCGCCAGCAGCCAAAACCAGGGGCCCATATACGAGCAGTACTTC. Residues: CASSQNQGPIYEQYF.

This clone was seen only once. The chain couples TRBV5-6 to TRBJ1-4; 7 bases are a match to TRBD1. The V gene's germline CDR1 is SGHDT and CDR2 YYEEEE. This CDR3 is 14 amino acids long. V shed 7 bases, J shed 4 bases, and the junction held 7 bases outside the gene matches. CDR3 bases: TGTGCCAGCGGACAACAGGGGTATAATGAAAAACTGTTTTTT. Protein: CASGQQGYNEKLFF.

This clone was seen only a few times. The chain carries TRBV7-2 and TRBJ2-7; 7 bases fit TRBD2. Germline V gene lookup returns CDR1 SGHTA and CDR2 FQGNSA. V gave up 5 bases and J gave up 3 bases; unmatched junction bases: 10. The CDR3 has 15 residues. This chain's CDR3 is CASSASAGDLYEQYF. The DNA of the CDR3 is TGTGCCAGCAGCGCCTCTGCGGGGGACCTCTACGAGCAGTACTTC.

V is TRBV20-1 and J is TRBJ2-7; no reliable D call. V was clipped by 2 bases and J by 2 bases, with 4 bases between them. CDR3 length: 11 amino acids. The germline CDR1 and CDR2 sequences are DFQATT and SNEGSKA (reference sequence). The DNA of the CDR3 is TGCAGTGCTAGACAGACCTACGAGCAGTACTTC. This sequence encodes CSARQTYEQYF.

In nucleotides, the CDR3 is TGTGCCAGCTCAAGTGGGGGGGACCAAGAGACCCAGTACTTC. Its protein is CASSSGGDQETQYF. This sequence joins TRBV18 and TRBJ2-5; TRBD2 matches 7 bases. Germline trimming cut 5 bases from V and 0 bases from J; bases unmatched to any gene: 3. The CDR3 loop spans 14 amino acids. Looked up from germline, CDR1 is KGHSH and CDR2 is LQKENI.

In its sample, this clone was seen a few times. The rearrangement links TRBV2 to TRBJ2-7; the D gene is possibly TRBD2 (6 bases). The CDR3 contains 13 residues. The germline V and J ends were trimmed by 6 bases and 0 bases, with 9 bases remaining between them. CDR1 is SNHLY and CDR2 is FYNNEI in the germline V gene. DNA of the CDR3: TGTGCCAGCAGGGAGGGCGGCTCCTACGAGCAGTACTTC. It yields the protein CASREGGSYEQYF.

The chain carries TRBV5-4 and TRBJ2-6; possible D gene TRBD1, 6 bases. Germline V lookup: CDR1 SGHNT, CDR2 YYREEE (reference sequence). This CDR3 comprises 16 residues. The V and J ends lost 2 bases and 0 bases respectively, with 9 bases between them. The CDR3, as DNA: TGTGCCAGCAGCTTTCAGGGGCACTCTGGGGCCAACGTCCTGACTTTC. Translated: CASSFQGHSGANVLTF. Full variable domain (outside the CDR3, taken from reference TRBV5-4 and TRBJ2-6): ETGVTQSPTHLIKTRGQQVTLRCSSQSGHNTVSWYQQALGQGPQFIFQYYREEENGRGNFPPRFSGLQFPNYSSELNVNALELDDSALYLCASSFQGHSGANVLTFGAGSRLTVL.

The V gene is TRBV6-1, the J gene TRBJ2-3; TRBD2 matches at 7 bases. The V gene's germline CDR1 is MNHNS and CDR2 SASEGT. J was trimmed by 5 bases and V by 3 bases; bases with no gene match: 17. The CDR3 totals 18 residues. CDR3 amino acids: CASSDQPLWGGPGDTQYF. The CDR3 DNA reads TGTGCCAGCAGTGATCAACCCCTGTGGGGAGGGCCGGGAGATACGCAGTATTTT.

Only one count was recorded for this clone. V usage is TRBV11-2 and J usage is TRBJ1-2; TRBD1 matches at 7 bases. V shed 1 base, J shed 4 bases, and the junction held 9 bases outside the gene matches. Germline loops: CDR1 SGHAT, CDR2 FQNNGV. CDR3 length: 16 residues. CDR3 nucleotides: TGTGCCAGCAGCTTAGGTCGGGGCAGGGGGTTCTATGGCTACACCTTC. This gives the protein CASSLGRGRGFYGYTF.